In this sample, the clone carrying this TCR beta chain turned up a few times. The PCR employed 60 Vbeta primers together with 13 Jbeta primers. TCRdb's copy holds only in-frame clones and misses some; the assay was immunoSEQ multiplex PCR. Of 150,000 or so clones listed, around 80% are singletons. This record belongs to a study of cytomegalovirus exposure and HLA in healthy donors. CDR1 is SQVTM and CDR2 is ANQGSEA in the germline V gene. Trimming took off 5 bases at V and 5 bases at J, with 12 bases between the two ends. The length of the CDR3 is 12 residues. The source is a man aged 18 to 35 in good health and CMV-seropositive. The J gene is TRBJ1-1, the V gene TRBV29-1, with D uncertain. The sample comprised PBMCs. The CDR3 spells CSVRLRETEAFF. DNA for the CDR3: TGCAGCGTTCGGTTGAGAGAAACTGAAGCTTTCTTT. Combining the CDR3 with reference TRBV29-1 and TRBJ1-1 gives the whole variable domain SAVISQKPSRDICQRGTSLTIQCQVDSQVTMMFWYRQQPGQSLTLIATANQGSEATYESGFVIDKFPISRPNLTFSTLTVSNMSPEDSSIYLCSVRLRETEAFFGQGTRLTVV.